Each of the 24 T cell receptor beta chains below was sequenced from the same sample in a study of brain T cells in children with intractable seizures. The table came from immunoSEQ multiplex PCR; TCRdb's copy has only in-frame clones and leaves some out. The sample includes some 64,000 clones, around 95% seen only once; the top ten take roughly 0.4%. The sequenced sample was peripheral blood, obtained at surgery. The receptors shown here come from a boy under two years old with focal cortical dysplasia and intractable seizures.

The genes are TRBV10-3 and TRBJ2-2, with TRBD2 identical over 10 bases. Germline values: CDR1 ENHRY, CDR2 SYGVKD. Trimming took 4 bases from V and 5 from J; bases not matched to a gene: 7. The CDR3 has 16 amino acids. The CDR3 nucleotides read TGTGCCATCAGTGCCTTACTAGCGGGGCGGACCGGGGAGCTGTTTTTT. Translating it yields CAISALLAGRTGELFF.

The chain carries TRBV13 and TRBJ2-7; TRBD1 matches 7 bases. Germline V gene sequence: CDR1 PRHDT, CDR2 FYEKMQ (reference sequence). CDR3 length: 14 residues. V gave up 4 bases and J gave up 4 bases; unmatched junction bases: 7. The CDR3 is CASSSRQGRYEQYF. The CDR3 coding sequence is TGTGCCAGCAGCTCTCGACAGGGTAGGTACGAGCAGTACTTC. Together with reference TRBV13 and TRBJ2-7, the CDR3 gives the full variable domain: AAGVIQSPRHLIKEKRETATLKCYPIPRHDTVYWYQQGPGQDPQFLISFYEKMQSDKGSIPDRFSAQQFSDYHSELNMSSLELGDSALYFCASSSRQGRYEQYFGPGTRLTVT.

This clone has more than one count but fewer than ten. This sequence joins TRBV19 and TRBJ2-3; D not resolved. V was trimmed by 5 bases and J by 6 bases, leaving 15 bases between them. Germline CDR1 LNHDA, CDR2 SQIVND (reference sequence). This CDR3 region has 14 residues. The CDR3 bases are TGTGCCAGTAGTCTCACTCCTGGTCGGGATACGCAGTATTTT. It specifies CASSLTPGRDTQYF.

This chain connects TRBV19 to TRBJ1-5; D may be TRBD1 (5 bases). Looked up from germline, CDR1 is LNHDA and CDR2 is SQIVND (reference sequence). The CDR3 consists of 15 residues. V was shortened by 3 bases and J by 6 bases, with 15 bases between the two germline ends. CDR3 nucleotide sequence: TGTGCCAGTAGTATTTTGTCAGGGAGGCTTCAGCCCCAGCATTTT. This sequence encodes CASSILSGRLQPQHF.

The chain has TRBV20-1 and TRBJ1-2; D remains unclear. Trimming pared 4 bases from V and 8 bases from J, leaving 8 bases between. Per germline, CDR1 DFQATT and CDR2 SNEGSKA (reference sequence). CDR3 length: 10 amino acids. DNA of the CDR3: TGCAGTGCTACCCGGTTGGGCTACACCTTC. Translation gives CSATRLGYTF.

The chain recombines TRBV28 with TRBJ2-7; 9 bases align to TRBD1. V was pared by 1 base and J by 0 bases, with 1 base of the junction left unmatched. Germline CDR1 reads MDHEN; CDR2 reads SYDVKM. The CDR3 is 15 residues long. The chain's CDR3 is CASSLSGQGSYEQYF. The DNA of the CDR3 is TGTGCCAGCAGTTTATCGGGACAGGGCTCCTACGAGCAGTACTTC.

The rearrangement links TRBV9 to TRBJ2-1; perhaps TRBD1 as D (5 bases). Germline CDR1 reads SGDLS; CDR2 reads YYNGEE. The CDR3 consists of 15 residues. Trimming removed 0 bases at V and 2 bases at J, with 9 bases between. CDR3 bases: TGTGCCAGCAGCGTAGAAGTAGGGGCCTACAATGAGCAGTTCTTC. It encodes CASSVEVGAYNEQFF.

The chain is built from TRBV5-8 and TRBJ1-5, with a possible D match to TRBD1 (5 bases). The CDR3 length is 15 residues. V lost 6 bases to trimming and J lost 4 bases, with 17 bases between them. CDR1 is SGHTS and CDR2 is YDEGEE in the germline V gene. CDR3 nucleotides: TGTGCCAGCATCGACCAATTAGACAGAAATCAGCCCCAGCATTTT. It specifies CASIDQLDRNQPQHF.

This rearrangement joins TRBV4-1 to TRBJ1-1; D remains unclear. Trimming removed 1 base from V and 7 bases from J, with 10 bases in between. CDR1 is MGHRA, CDR2 YSYEKL, per germline. There are 13 residues in the CDR3. As DNA, the CDR3 is TGCGCCAGCAGCCAAGGGCCTGCGGTTGAAGCTTTCTTT. Its translation: CASSQGPAVEAFF.

This sequence joins TRBV5-4 and TRBJ2-3; 14 bases agree with TRBD2. The CDR3 runs 19 residues. The germline gives CDR1 SGHNT, CDR2 YYREEE (reference sequence). J gave up 0 bases and V 5 bases, and 11 bases lay outside the gene matches. The CDR3 region has the DNA TGTGCCAGCAGTAGGACTAGCGGGGGGCCCGAACTAAGCACAGATACGCAGTATTTT. Translating gives CASSRTSGGPELSTDTQYF.

This clone has just one count. The gene calls are TRBV19 and TRBJ1-2; the D is unclear. Trimming left V 5 bases short and J 2 bases short, with 15 bases between. Germline CDR1 LNHDA, CDR2 SQIVND (reference sequence). This CDR3 contains 15 residues. The CDR3 sequence is CASSALGGINYGYTF. The CDR3 nucleotides read TGTGCCAGTAGTGCGCTGGGAGGGATAAACTATGGCTACACCTTC.

This sequence joins TRBV5-1 and TRBJ2-7; TRBD2 matches 7 bases. The CDR3 is 14 residues long. The J segment lost 3 bases and the V segment lost 2 bases, leaving 5 bases of the junction unmatched. In germline, CDR1 is SGHRS, CDR2 YFSETQ. The CDR3 nucleotides are TGCGCCAGCAGCTTCGGACTAGTCGGCTACGAGCAGTACTTC. Protein: CASSFGLVGYEQYF. Based on the CDR3 plus reference TRBV5-1 and TRBJ2-7, the full variable domain is KAGVTQTPRYLIKTRGQQVTLSCSPISGHRSVSWYQQTPGQGLQFLFEYFSETQRNKGNFPGRFSGRQFSNSRSEMNVSTLELGDSALYLCASSFGLVGYEQYFGPGTRLTVT.

The V gene is TRBV28, the J gene TRBJ1-2, with D possibly being TRBD1 (5 bases). The CDR3 has 14 residues. V lost 3 bases, J lost 3 bases, and 11 bases lay in between. The germline CDR1 and CDR2 sequences are MDHEN and SYDVKM. The CDR3 coding sequence is TGTGCCAGCAGTTTTGTAGGCAGGGACTATGGCTACACCTTC. Translating gives CASSFVGRDYGYTF.

The chain uses TRBV10-3 and TRBJ2-2; D uncertain. Trimming removed 0 bases from V and 0 bases from J, with 5 bases in between. The CDR3 has 15 amino acids. In germline, CDR1 is ENHRY, CDR2 SYGVKD. CDR3 sequence: CAISESLANTGELFF. The CDR3 DNA reads TGTGCCATCAGTGAGTCACTCGCGAACACCGGGGAGCTGTTTTTT.

The V call is TRBV9, the J call TRBJ2-3, with TRBD2 matching 8 bases. Trimming removed 4 bases from V and 6 bases from J; junction bases left unmatched: 10. The germline CDR1 and CDR2 sequences are SGDLS and YYNGEE. CDR3 length: 15 amino acids. CDR3 residues: CASSPQGLVVDTQYF. The CDR3 DNA follows: TGTGCCAGCAGCCCGCAGGGACTAGTGGTTGATACGCAGTATTTT.

The chain employs TRBV9 and TRBJ1-3, with a weak D call TRBD1 (6 bases). V gave up 0 bases and J gave up 2 bases, with 9 bases separating them. This CDR3 has 15 residues. Germline values: CDR1 SGDLS, CDR2 YYNGEE. The CDR3 sequence: CASSVATGTGNTIYF. The CDR3, as DNA: TGTGCCAGCAGCGTAGCTACAGGGACTGGAAACACCATATATTTT.

The J gene is TRBJ2-5, the V gene TRBV4-2, with 12 bases aligning to TRBD2. The V gene's germline CDR1 is LGHNA and CDR2 YNFKEQ. J was trimmed by 2 bases and V by 0 bases; bases with no gene match: 4. The CDR3 contains 17 residues. CDR3 in DNA: TGTGCCAGCAGCCAAGATCTTACTAGCGGGGGGCAAGAGACCCAGTACTTC. Protein product: CASSQDLTSGGQETQYF.

The V gene is TRBV6-5, the J gene TRBJ2-1; D is perhaps TRBD2 (6 bases). The CDR3 spans 15 residues. Germline lookup yields CDR1 MNHEY and CDR2 SVGAGI. Between the trimmed V and J ends, which lost 1 base and 0 bases, there was a span of 7 bases. CDR3 sequence (DNA): TGTGCCAGCAGTTACTGGGGGGTCTCCTACAATGAGCAGTTCTTC. Residues: CASSYWGVSYNEQFF.

This clone occurred once. CDR3 sequence reads: CASSKMTGKGNSQYF. The CDR3 DNA reads as TGTGCCAGCAGCAAAATGACAGGGAAGGGCAATTCCCAGTACTTC. This sequence joins TRBV11-2 and TRBJ2-5; 7 bases line up with TRBD1. The CDR3 runs 15 residues. With 5 bases clipped from V and 9 bases from J, the junction kept 15 bases outside the gene matches. Germline assignment: CDR1 SGHAT and CDR2 FQNNGV.

The chain combines TRBV7-2 with TRBJ1-1, with TRBD1 matching 7 bases. This CDR3 region has 14 residues. J gave up 5 bases and V 1 base, and 4 bases lay outside the gene matches. Germline-derived CDR1 and CDR2 are SGHTA and FQGNSA. The CDR3 nucleotides read TGTGCCAGCAGCTTAGACGGCAGGGGGACTGAAGCTTTCTTT. Encoded protein: CASSLDGRGTEAFF. The variable domain in full, with the rest retrieved from reference TRBV7-2 and TRBJ1-1, is GAGVSQSPSNKVTEKGKDVELRCDPISGHTALYWYRQSLGQGLEFLIYFQGNSAPDKSGLPSDRFSAERTGGSVSTLTIQRTQQEDSAVYLCASSLDGRGTEAFFGQGTRLTVV.

The gene calls are TRBV6-1 and TRBJ2-1, with D tentatively TRBD1 (6 bases). The germline CDR1 and CDR2 sequences are MNHNS and SASEGT. V was clipped by 2 bases and J by 5 bases, with 10 bases between them. The CDR3 consists of 14 residues. The CDR3 loop is CASSEWGTHNEQFF. The CDR3 region has the DNA TGTGCCAGCAGTGAATGGGGGACACACAATGAGCAGTTCTTC.

This chain links TRBV5-1 with TRBJ1-6; no definite D call. The CDR3 runs to 17 residues. Germline V CDR1 and CDR2: SGHRS, YFSETQ. Trimming left V 1 base short and J 0 bases short, with 11 bases between. This chain's CDR3 is CASSLSSRTSYNSPLHF. DNA for the CDR3: TGCGCCAGCAGCTTGAGCTCCAGAACCTCCTATAATTCACCCCTCCACTTT.

V usage is TRBV10-1 and J usage is TRBJ2-3; 12 nucleotides align to TRBD2. V gave up 3 bases and J gave up 1 base; unmatched junction bases: 5. Germline CDR1 reads WNHNN; CDR2 reads SYGVQD (reference sequence). This CDR3 contains 17 residues. The CDR3 DNA is TGCGCCAGCAGTGACCCTAGCGGGGGGGCCGGCACAGATACGCAGTATTTT. It codes for CASSDPSGGAGTDTQYF.

The rearrangement joins TRBV6-4 to TRBJ2-3, with 15 bases that match TRBD2. Germline trimming cut 0 bases from V and 8 bases from J; bases unmatched to any gene: 9. Germline values: CDR1 MRHNA, CDR2 SNTAGT. The CDR3 loop spans 18 amino acids. CDR3 nucleotide sequence: TGTGCCAGCAGTGACTCTATATTGGGGACTAGCGGGAGGATTACGCAGTATTTT. It codes for CASSDSILGTSGRITQYF.